These 10 T cell receptor beta chains were sequenced from one sample in a study of T cell changes during pregnancy in multiple sclerosis (dated by TCRdb to about 2019). Library method: the immunoSEQ multiplex PCR assay. Not all clones reach the TCRdb copy of this immuneACCESS table, which keeps in-frame sequences only. Checked studies attribute under half of the gap to unresolved V genes and leave the rest unexplained. The sample table shows about 100,000 clones, and more than 80% are seen once. Clones ranked in the top ten supply around 1.2% of the sample. The sample in question was peripheral blood, obtained in the second trimester of pregnancy. Receptor source: a female donor with multiple sclerosis, enrolled in a pregnancy study.

V and J are TRBV30 and TRBJ2-1, with D hard to call. The germline V gene has CDR1 GTSNPN and CDR2 SVGIG (reference sequence). V was shortened by 3 bases and J by 0 bases, with 9 bases between the two germline ends. CDR3 size: 14 residues. The CDR3, as DNA: TGTGCCTGGAGAACGGTGAGCTCCTACAATGAGCAGTTCTTC. Translated: CAWRTVSSYNEQFF. Looking up the rest from reference TRBV30 and TRBJ2-1 gives the full variable domain: SQTIHQWPATLVQPVGSPLSLECTVEGTSNPNLYWYRQAAGRGLQLLFYSVGIGQISSEVPQNLSASRPQDRQFILSSKKLLLSDSGFYLCAWRTVSSYNEQFFGPGTRLTVL.

The chain has TRBV18 and TRBJ2-7; 9 bases map to TRBD1. Germline-derived CDR1 and CDR2 are KGHSH and LQKENI. V trimming: 1 base; J trimming: 4 bases; junction bases outside the gene matches: 8. This CDR3 contains 16 residues. CDR3 in amino acids: CASSPRSPGQGYEQYF. Here the CDR3 DNA reads TGTGCCAGCTCACCACGTAGCCCGGGACAGGGATACGAGCAGTACTTC.

The chain has TRBV14 and TRBJ1-2, with 7 nucleotides matching TRBD1. Germline V gives CDR1 SGHDN, CDR2 FVKESK. V lost 4 bases, J lost 8 bases, and 13 bases stayed unmatched. The CDR3 has 15 amino acids. The chain's CDR3 is CASSRFDGGGVGYTF. The CDR3 nucleotides read TGTGCCAGCAGCCGATTTGATGGAGGGGGCGTCGGCTACACCTTC.

The V gene is TRBV9, the J gene TRBJ2-3; 7 nucleotides match TRBD2. The germline V gene has CDR1 SGDLS and CDR2 YYNGEE. This CDR3 has 16 residues. J gave up 1 base and V 3 bases, and 8 bases lay outside the gene matches. The CDR3 sequence: CASSARTSGGTDTQYF. Here the CDR3 DNA reads TGTGCCAGCAGCGCCCGGACAAGCGGGGGCACAGATACGCAGTATTTT.

The genes are TRBV7-9 and TRBJ1-5, with D perhaps TRBD1 (5 bases). Trimming stripped 4 bases from V and 2 bases from J, with 15 bases between. Germline CDR1 reads SEHNR; CDR2 reads FQNEAQ (reference sequence). This CDR3 is 16 amino acids long. CDR3 nucleotides: TGTGCCAGCAGCTGGGGGGGACCGGGTGGCAATCAGCCCCAGCATTTT. It codes for CASSWGGPGGNQPQHF.

V usage is TRBV5-4 and J usage is TRBJ2-2; tentative D call: TRBD2 (6 bases). V shed 2 bases and J shed 5 bases, with 13 bases lying between them. The CDR3 covers 15 residues. Germline-derived CDR1 and CDR2 are SGHNT and YYREEE (reference sequence). CDR3 nucleotide sequence: TGTGCCAGCAGCTTTCAGGGAGGTCGGACCGGGGAGCTGTTTTTT. As protein: CASSFQGGRTGELFF.

This clone was observed a single time. The gene calls are TRBV27 and TRBJ1-4, with a possible D match to TRBD1 (6 bases). The CDR3 totals 14 residues. V lost 6 bases and J lost 3, with 11 bases in between. CDR1 and CDR2 from the germline V gene are MNHEY and SMNVEV (reference sequence). For the CDR3, the DNA is TGTGCCAGCAGGACACAGGGCCCTAATGAAAAACTGTTTTTT. Protein product: CASRTQGPNEKLFF.

The chain joins TRBV15 to TRBJ2-7, with D possibly TRBD2 on 5 matching bases. The CDR3 totals 14 residues. Per germline, CDR1 LNHNV and CDR2 YYDKDF (reference sequence). V lost 0 bases, J lost 6 bases, and 12 bases lay in between. In nucleotides, the CDR3 is TGTGCCACCAGCAGAGATCGGGCTAGCTCCGAGCAGTACTTC. This encodes CATSRDRASSEQYF.

The CDR3 region is CAWSVSGRWTDTQYF. Written as DNA, the CDR3 is TGTGCCTGGAGTGTCAGCGGGAGGTGGACAGATACGCAGTATTTT. The chain uses TRBV30 and TRBJ2-3, with TRBD2 matching over 9 bases. The CDR3 covers 15 residues. Germline V gene sequence: CDR1 GTSNPN, CDR2 SVGIG (reference sequence). V gave up 0 bases and J gave up 3 bases; unmatched junction bases: 4.

This sequence joins TRBV4-1 and TRBJ2-3, with 9 positions matching TRBD1. Germline V CDR1 and CDR2: MGHRA, YSYEKL. CDR3 length: 15 amino acids. With 0 bases clipped from V and 3 bases from J, the junction kept 1 base outside the gene matches. CDR3 nucleotides: TGCGCCAGCAGCCAAGAGGACAGGGGAACAGATACGCAGTATTTT. Translation: CASSQEDRGTDTQYF.